This entry features one T cell receptor (beta chain) sequence. The data were taken from a study of blood T cell repertoires in COVID-19. Overall study context: Sites across the United States, Italy and Spain contributed samples from acute and convalescent COVID-19. Sources were T cells, B-cell-depleted T cells, or PBMCs; the material itself was cDNA or gDNA.

With 5 bases clipped from V and 2 bases from J, the junction kept 6 bases outside the gene matches. Germline V CDR1 and CDR2: SGHNT, YENEEA. This CDR3 region has 15 residues. Methods used by the authors: The authors estimated nucleated cell counts from reference gene primer amplification. The data were produced by immunoSEQ multiplex PCR, yet TCRdb's version contains in-frame clones alone and is incomplete. V, J and clone size were drawn from that table, and D and trimming were deduced from the DNA. The sample has 200,000 or so clones; roughly 81% are singletons. This TCR came from a woman older than 75 with COVID-19, enrolled during active disease. V is TRBV11-3 and J is TRBJ2-1; TRBD2 aligns across 7 bases. Material for sequencing was peripheral blood. The CDR3 region is CASSASGEPYNEQFF. CDR3 DNA: TGTGCCAGCAGCGCCAGCGGGGAACCCTACAATGAGCAGTTCTTC.